This T cell receptor (beta chain) was sequenced for a study of shared clonotypes between healthy human individuals. On the study more broadly: Per donor, three plates held CD4 naive cells, three held CD4 memory, two held CD8 naive and one held CD8 memory. Study-level points and caveats: Larger richness was generally estimated for naive than memory subsets. The sole specimen, blood, was sampled, and tissue repertoires likely differ.

Points on this clone: The antigen is not known.

CD45RO-negative cells were positively selected for CCR7, leaving out terminally differentiated effector memory CD45RA+ cells. Original processing notes: Junction-only immunoSEQ sequences carried no quality scores, so filtering differed. Clones were read by immunoSEQ multiplex PCR, and TCRdb kept only the in-frame ones, dropping some. That table supplies the V and J calls and clone size; D and trimming were determined from the DNA. There are roughly 2 million clones in the sample; less than 95% occur only once, and 0.85% to 1.2% lies in the top ten. The TCR comes from a man younger than 35 in good health. The source material was naive CD8+ T cells sorted from blood.

The chain's CDR3 is CASSSTEPGQHLGYGYTF. The DNA for the CDR3 is TGTGCCAGCAGTTCTACCGAACCCGGACAGCACTTAGGTTATGGCTACACCTTC. The V call is TRBV27, the J call TRBJ1-2, with a possible D match to TRBD1 (6 bases). Germline V gene sequence: CDR1 MNHEY, CDR2 SMNVEV (reference sequence). The V end was cut by 4 bases, the J end by 5 bases, with 26 bases between. The CDR3 length is 18 residues.